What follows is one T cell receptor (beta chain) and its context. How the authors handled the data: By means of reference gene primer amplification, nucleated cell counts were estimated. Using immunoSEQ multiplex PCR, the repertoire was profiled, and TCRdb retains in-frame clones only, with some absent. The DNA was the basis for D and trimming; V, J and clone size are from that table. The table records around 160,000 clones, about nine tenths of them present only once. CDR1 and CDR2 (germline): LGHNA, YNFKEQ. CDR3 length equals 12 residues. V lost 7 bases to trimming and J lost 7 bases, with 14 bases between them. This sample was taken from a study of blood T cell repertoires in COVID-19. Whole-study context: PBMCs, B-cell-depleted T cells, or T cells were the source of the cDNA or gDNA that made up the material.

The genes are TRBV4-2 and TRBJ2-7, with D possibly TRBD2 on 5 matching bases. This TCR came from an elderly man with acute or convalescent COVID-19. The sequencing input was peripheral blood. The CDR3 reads CASTSPGREQYF. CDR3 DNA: TGTGCCAGCACCAGCCCGGGGAGAGAGCAGTACTTC.